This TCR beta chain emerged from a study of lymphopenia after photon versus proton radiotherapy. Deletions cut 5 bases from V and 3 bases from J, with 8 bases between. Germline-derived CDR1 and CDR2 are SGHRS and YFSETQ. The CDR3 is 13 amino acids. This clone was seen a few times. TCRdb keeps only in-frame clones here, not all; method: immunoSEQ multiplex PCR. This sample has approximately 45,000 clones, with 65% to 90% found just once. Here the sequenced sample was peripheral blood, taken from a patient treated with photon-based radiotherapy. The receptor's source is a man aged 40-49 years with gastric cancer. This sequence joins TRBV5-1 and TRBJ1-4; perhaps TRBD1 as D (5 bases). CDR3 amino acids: CASRRQPNEKLFF. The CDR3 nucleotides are TGCGCCAGCAGGCGACAGCCTAATGAAAAACTGTTTTTT.